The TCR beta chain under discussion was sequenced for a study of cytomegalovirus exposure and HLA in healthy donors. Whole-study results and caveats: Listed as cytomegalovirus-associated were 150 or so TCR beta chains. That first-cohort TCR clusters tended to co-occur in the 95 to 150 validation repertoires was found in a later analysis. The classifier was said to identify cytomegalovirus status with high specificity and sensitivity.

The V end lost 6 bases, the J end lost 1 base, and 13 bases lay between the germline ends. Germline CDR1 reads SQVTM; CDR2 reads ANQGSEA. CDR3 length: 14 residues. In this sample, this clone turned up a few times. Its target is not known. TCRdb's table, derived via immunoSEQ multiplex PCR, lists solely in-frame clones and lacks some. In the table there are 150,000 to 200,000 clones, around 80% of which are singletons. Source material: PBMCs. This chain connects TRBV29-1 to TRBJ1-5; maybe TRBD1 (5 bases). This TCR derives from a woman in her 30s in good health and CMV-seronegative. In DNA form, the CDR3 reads TGCAGCGTCCGTGGAGGGGCCAGCAATCAGCCCCAGCATTTT. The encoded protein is CSVRGGASNQPQHF.